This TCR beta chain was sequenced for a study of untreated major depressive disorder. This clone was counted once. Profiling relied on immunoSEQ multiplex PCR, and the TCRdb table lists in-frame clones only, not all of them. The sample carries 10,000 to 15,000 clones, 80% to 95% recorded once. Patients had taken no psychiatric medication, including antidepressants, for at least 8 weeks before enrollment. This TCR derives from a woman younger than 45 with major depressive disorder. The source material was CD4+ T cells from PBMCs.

CDR3 bases: TGTGCCAGCAGTACTCCGCTGGGCGGCGGCTACACCTTC. Encoded protein: CASSTPLGGGYTF. The rearrangement joins TRBV6-5 to TRBJ1-2; D remains unclear. The CDR3 has 13 amino acids. Deletions cut 5 bases from V and 8 bases from J, with 15 bases between. Germline V gene data show CDR1 as MNHEY and CDR2 as SVGAGI.